The clone carrying this T cell receptor (delta chain) was observed a handful of times. Its antigen is undetermined. Germline CDR1 is TSWWSYY and CDR2 is QGS. This CDR3 has 15 residues. Deletions cut 3 bases from V and 0 bases from J, with 11 bases between. This sample was taken from a study of human gamma delta and Vdelta1 T cells. Broader study findings: Polyclonal Delta One T cells reportedly showed broad cytotoxic targeting of acute myeloid leukemia.

TCRdb applied CATT to the PCR reads for clone calling. Here the sample spans some 14,000 delta-chain clones, around 49% being singletons. The chain is built from TRDV1 and TRDJ1; D not certain. The receptor's source is a human donor in good health. The sample taken for sequencing was Vdelta1 gamma-delta T cells from blood grown in culture (DOT cells). CDR3 coding DNA: TGTGCTCTTGGGGAGGGAGACGCGTACACCGATAAACTCATCTTT. It codes for CALGEGDAYTDKLIF.